This T cell receptor beta chain is drawn from a study of blood T cell repertoires in COVID-19. Only in-frame clones appear in the TCRdb table, and some are missing; sequencing was by immunoSEQ multiplex PCR. This sample has about 210,000 clones, with about nine tenths found just once. V was clipped by 0 bases and J by 1 base, with 13 bases between them. This CDR3 region has 17 residues. The germline gives CDR1 LGHNA, CDR2 YNFKEQ. This TCR was recovered from a man between 18 and 29 years old with acute COVID-19. What was sequenced was PBMCs or T cells enriched from blood (not recorded which). The genes are TRBV4-2 and TRBJ2-1; the D is unclear. The CDR3, as DNA: TGTGCCAGCAGCCAAGATCGCAGGTTGGAATCCTACAATGAGCAGTTCTTC. It yields the protein CASSQDRRLESYNEQFF.